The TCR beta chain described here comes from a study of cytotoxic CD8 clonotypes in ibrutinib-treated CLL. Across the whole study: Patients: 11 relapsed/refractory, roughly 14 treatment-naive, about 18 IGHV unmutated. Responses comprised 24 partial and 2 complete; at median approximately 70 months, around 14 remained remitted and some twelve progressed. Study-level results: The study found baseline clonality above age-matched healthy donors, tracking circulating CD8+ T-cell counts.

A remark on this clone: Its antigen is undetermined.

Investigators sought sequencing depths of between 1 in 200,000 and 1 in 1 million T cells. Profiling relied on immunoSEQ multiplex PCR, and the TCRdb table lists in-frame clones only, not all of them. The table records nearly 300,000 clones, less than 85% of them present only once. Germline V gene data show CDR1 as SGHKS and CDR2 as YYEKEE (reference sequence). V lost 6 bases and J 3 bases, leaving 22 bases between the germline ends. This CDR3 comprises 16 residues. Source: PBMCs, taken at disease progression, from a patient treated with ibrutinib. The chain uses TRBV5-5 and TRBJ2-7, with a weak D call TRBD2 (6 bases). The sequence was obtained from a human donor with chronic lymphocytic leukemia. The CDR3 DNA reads TGTGCCAGCACCCCGGCCATTGGACTAACCCACTACGAGCAGTACTTC. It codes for CASTPAIGLTHYEQYF.